The rows below give T cell receptor beta chains drawn from one sample of a study of blood T cells in healthy people across ages. One entry per CDR3 protein, called by TCRdb with MiXCR from the 5' RACE reads. The sample carries some 920,000 distinct CDR3 sequences, roughly half recorded once. What was sequenced was blood. The source of these receptors is a woman aged 55-70 years in good health. Each CDR3 is given with its conserved first and last residue. Fields, in order: clone size, D gene, J gene, V gene, CDR3 DNA, CDR3 protein. A D gene is named only where the DNA matches it firmly. Expanded clones are given a class, and other clones once, few, many or no size at all.

>NA|NA|TRBJ1-4|TRBV20-1
TGCAGTGCCCGGTGGGGGTGGGGGTTTGGGGCGAATGAAAAACTGTTTTTT
CSARWGWGFGANEKLFF
>many|NA|TRBJ2-7|TRBV5-4
TGTGCCAGCAGCGACAGGACCGGGGGGGAGCAGTACTTC
CASSDRTGGEQYF
>NA|NA|TRBJ2-5|TRBV4-1
TGCGCCAGCAGCCGAATAGAGGTCAGAACCACGAGGGAGACCCAGTACTTC
CASSRIEVRTTRETQYF
>NA|TRBD1|TRBJ2-1|TRBV7-3
TGTGCCAGCAGCTCGGACAGGGGCAGCCATGAGCAGTTCTTC
CASSSDRGSHEQFF
>once|NA|TRBJ2-5|TRBV6-6
TGTGCCAGCAAGAGGCCCGGGGAGCAGGTGGAGCAGTACTTC
CASKRPGEQVEQYF
>NA|NA|TRBJ2-7|TRBV12-3/TRBV12-4
TGTGCCAGCAGTTTTGGACAGAAATACGAGCAGTACTTC
CASSFGQKYEQYF
>once|NA|TRBJ2-1|TRBV7-8
TGTGCCAGCAGCATCGAAGCGGGTGAGCAGTTCTTC
CASSIEAGEQFF
>few|NA|TRBJ1-2|TRBV12-3/TRBV12-4
TGTGCCAGCAGTTTACGGGGGGCGCTCGATGGCTACACCTTC
CASSLRGALDGYTF
>NA|NA|TRBJ1-3|TRBV25-1
TGTGCCAGCAGTGATTGGTCAGGGATCTCTGGAAACACCATATATTTT
CASSDWSGISGNTIYF
>few|TRBD1|TRBJ2-3|TRBV29-1
TGCAGCGTTGGTCCCGACAGGGTAACGCAGTATTTT
CSVGPDRVTQYF
>many|NA|TRBJ2-7|TRBV29-1
TGCAGCATCACGGTACAGGGTAGTTACGAGCAGTACTTC
CSITVQGSYEQYF
>NA|NA|TRBJ2-3|TRBV29-1
TGCAGCGTTGTGGCTAGCCCTAGCACAGATACGCAGTATTTT
CSVVASPSTDTQYF
>NA|TRBD2|TRBJ2-1|TRBV3-1
TGTGCCAGCAGCGAGGGATTAGGCGGAGCGGGATCCCCCTACAATGAGCAGTTCTTC
CASSEGLGGAGSPYNEQFF
>NA|NA|TRBJ2-1|TRBV29-1
TGCAGCGTCCCCCGCCCAGGCCGGTCCTACAATGAGCAGTTCTTC
CSVPRPGRSYNEQFF
>NA|TRBD1|TRBJ1-5|TRBV7-2
TGTGCCAGCAGCTTATTGGGACAGGATACCTCTCCCCAGCATTTT
CASSLLGQDTSPQHF
>few|TRBD2|TRBJ2-3|TRBV4-2
TGTGCCAGCAGCCAAGATGCAGCGGGAGGGGGTGGAGATACGCAGTATTTT
CASSQDAAGGGGDTQYF
>NA|NA|TRBJ2-3|TRBV5-1
TGCGCCATCCCGGCGGATACGCAGTATTTT
CAIPADTQYF